These 17 T cell receptor beta chains were all obtained from the same sample, sequenced in a study of human T cells and chemical hapten exposure. In TCRdb, the RACE reads were re-called with MiXCR into one record per CDR3 protein. Among about 380,000 distinct CDR3 sequences listed, 4.8% were seen once. The time point here: patch test 1, 2 weeks after DPC sensitization. Treatment defined: therapeutic diphenylcyclopropenone sensitization with weekly scalp DPC. Source: whole blood, taken in connection with sensitization to the hapten diphenylcyclopropenone (DPC). These receptors all stem from a woman aged 45 to 65 with alopecia areata. Some clones in this sample may be carry-over from other donors' samples.

V gene TRBV27 combines with J gene TRBJ1-2; 7 positions agree with TRBD1. In germline, CDR1 is MNHEY, CDR2 SMNVEV (reference sequence). V trimming: 2 bases; J trimming: 3 bases; junction bases outside the gene matches: 6. The CDR3 sequence is 15 residues long. The CDR3 sequence is CASSLNRDSYYGYTF. CDR3 bases: TGTGCCAGCAGTTTAAACCGGGACAGCTACTATGGCTACACCTTC.

The chain's CDR3 is CASSPDRTDYTEAFF. The CDR3 bases are TGTGCCAGCAGCCCGGACCGGACAGACTACACTGAAGCTTTCTTT. The chain employs TRBV3-1 and TRBJ1-1, with D tentatively TRBD1 (6 bases). The CDR3 has 15 amino acids. The ends were cut back, 4 bases at V and 3 bases at J, with 15 bases in the middle. Per germline, CDR1 LGHDT and CDR2 YNNKEL (reference sequence).

This clonotype was seen at least ten times. Here the CDR3 reads CASSITGIDEQFF. CDR3 DNA: TGTGCCAGTAGTATCACAGGGATCGATGAGCAGTTCTTC. The rearrangement links TRBV19 to TRBJ2-1; maybe TRBD1 (6 bases). V lost 3 bases, J lost 8 bases, and 11 bases lay in between. This CDR3 spans 13 amino acids. Germline-derived CDR1 and CDR2 are LNHDA and SQIVND (reference sequence). Complete variable domain (other parts from reference TRBV19 and TRBJ2-1): DGGITQSPKYLFRKEGQNVTLSCEQNLNHDAMYWYRQDPGQGLRLIYYSQIVNDFQKGDIAEGYSVSREKKESFPLTVTSAQKNPTAFYLCASSITGIDEQFFGPGTRLTVL.

This clonotype was counted at least ten times. The chain carries TRBV12-3 or TRBV12-4 and TRBJ2-6; no firm D call. The V and J ends lost 5 bases and 3 bases respectively, with 14 bases between them. The CDR3 runs to 16 residues. CDR3 loop: CASSVRRFRGANVLTF. CDR3 DNA: TGTGCCAGCAGTGTGAGACGGTTCCGTGGGGCCAACGTCCTGACTTTC.

Ten or more counts support this clonotype. The rearrangement links TRBV5-1 to TRBJ1-4; TRBD1 matches 9 bases. The CDR3 length is 15 residues. CDR1 and CDR2 from the germline V gene are SGHRS and YFSETQ. V shed 2 bases, J shed 8 bases, and the junction held 7 bases outside the gene matches. The CDR3 sequence: CASSLQGAPEEKLFF. DNA for the CDR3: TGCGCCAGCAGCTTACAGGGGGCGCCTGAGGAAAAACTGTTTTTT.

This clonotype was seen many times. The V gene is TRBV25-1, the J gene TRBJ1-6, with D perhaps TRBD1 (5 bases). Germline CDR1 reads MGHDK; CDR2 reads SYGVNS. This CDR3 contains 13 residues. Trimming removed 4 bases from V and 10 bases from J, with 11 bases in between. The CDR3 region is CASSGGAGSPLHF. Written as DNA, the CDR3 is TGTGCCAGCAGTGGAGGGGCAGGATCACCCCTCCACTTT. The whole variable domain, remainder taken from reference TRBV25-1 and TRBJ1-6, is EADIYQTPRYLVIGTGKKITLECSQTMGHDKMYWYQQDPGMELHLIHYSYGVNSTEKGDLSSESTVSRIRTEHFPLTLESARPSHTSQYLCASSGGAGSPLHFGNGTRLTVT.

This clonotype was recorded at least ten times. The chain employs TRBV29-1 and TRBJ2-3, with D possibly TRBD2 on 5 matching bases. Trimming stripped 7 bases from V and 1 base from J, with 9 bases between. Germline lookup yields CDR1 SQVTM and CDR2 ANQGSEA. The CDR3 length is 12 residues. The CDR3 spells CSELRGTDTQYF. The CDR3 DNA reads TGCAGCGAACTGAGGGGCACAGATACGCAGTATTTT.

This clonotype was seen at least ten times. V is TRBV10-3 and J is TRBJ1-6, with TRBD1 as a possible D gene (6 bases). Germline V CDR1 and CDR2: ENHRY, SYGVKD. This CDR3 has 14 residues. Trimming cost V 2 bases and J 7 bases, with 9 bases left between them. This CDR3 is CAISEGQRNSPLHF. CDR3 DNA: TGTGCCATCAGTGAGGGACAGCGGAATTCACCCCTCCACTTT.

This clonotype came up a few times. The chain combines TRBV3-1 with TRBJ1-6; D call uncertain. The ends were cut back, 0 bases at V and 8 bases at J, with 8 bases in the middle. The CDR3 loop spans 14 amino acids. CDR1 is LGHDT and CDR2 is YNNKEL in the germline V gene (reference sequence). The CDR3 coding sequence is TGTGCCAGCAGCCAAGAAGGTCGAGATTCACCCCTCCACTTT. It specifies CASSQEGRDSPLHF.

The gene calls are TRBV28 and TRBJ2-5; 14 bases line up with TRBD2. The CDR3 runs to 16 residues. With 6 bases clipped from V and 3 bases from J, the junction kept 6 bases outside the gene matches. CDR1 and CDR2 from the germline V gene are MDHEN and SYDVKM. The CDR3: CASSRGTSGSEETQYF. CDR3 nucleotides: TGTGCCAGCAGCCGGGGGACTAGCGGGAGTGAAGAGACCCAGTACTTC.

This clonotype was seen at least ten times. The V call is TRBV5-1, the J call TRBJ2-3, with 7 bases identical to TRBD1. The germline CDR1 and CDR2 sequences are SGHRS and YFSETQ. With 4 bases clipped from V and 1 base from J, the junction kept 6 bases outside the gene matches. The CDR3 contains 15 residues. CDR3 bases: TGCGCCAGCAGCCCATCCACAGGGGGCACAGATACGCAGTATTTT. Translating gives CASSPSTGGTDTQYF.

This clonotype was seen a handful of times. This sequence joins TRBV29-1 and TRBJ1-3; perhaps TRBD1 as D (5 bases). CDR1 and CDR2 (germline): SQVTM, ANQGSEA. The V end was cut by 4 bases, the J end by 4 bases, with 14 bases between. This CDR3 region has 14 residues. CDR3 nucleotide sequence: TGCAGCGTTGGGGCATCAGGGCTCGGAAACACCATATATTTT. Translation gives CSVGASGLGNTIYF.

This clonotype was detected a few times. The V and J genes are TRBV5-4 and TRBJ1-2; no definite D call. V was shortened by 4 bases and J by 11 bases, with 24 bases between the two germline ends. The CDR3 loop spans 15 amino acids. CDR1 and CDR2 (germline): SGHNT, YYREEE (reference sequence). The CDR3 DNA sequence: TGTGCCAGCAGCGGCGCCGTGGCCACTCCGGGTTTGTACACCTTC. It translates to CASSGAVATPGLYTF.

This clonotype was seen at least ten times. The V and J genes are TRBV7-8 and TRBJ2-3; 9 bases line up with TRBD2. The germline gives CDR1 SGHVS, CDR2 FQNEAQ. This CDR3 is built from 16 residues. Germline trimming cut 5 bases from V and 5 bases from J; bases unmatched to any gene: 11. This chain's CDR3 is CASSPPAGLALDTQYF. The CDR3 bases are TGTGCCAGCAGCCCCCCGGCGGGACTAGCCCTAGATACGCAGTATTTT.

Many counts were recorded for this clonotype. The V gene is TRBV20-1, the J gene TRBJ2-3; D is unresolved. The CDR3 consists of 17 residues. Between the trimmed V and J ends, which lost 6 bases and 0 bases, there was a span of 22 bases. Germline loops: CDR1 DFQATT, CDR2 SNEGSKA (reference sequence). This CDR3 is CSAHAVRLGPSTDTQYF. In nucleotides, the CDR3 is TGCAGTGCCCACGCCGTTCGTCTGGGTCCTAGCACAGATACGCAGTATTTT.

This clonotype showed up many times. The chain employs TRBV7-2 and TRBJ1-1; D gene ambiguous. With 1 base removed from V and 3 bases from J, the gap between germline ends came to 9 bases. The CDR3 sequence is 14 residues long. CDR1 is SGHTA, CDR2 FQGNSA, per germline. CDR3 DNA: TGTGCCAGCAGCTTAGGGAGGACTGACACTGAAGCTTTCTTT. Encoded protein: CASSLGRTDTEAFF.

This clonotype appeared many times. The chain links TRBV21-1 to TRBJ2-5. TRBV21-1 is a recognized pseudogene. CDR3 length: 13 amino acids. The CDR3 region is CASTRAQQETQYF. DNA of the CDR3: TGTGCCAGCACCAGAGCACAGCAAGAGACCCAGTACTTC.